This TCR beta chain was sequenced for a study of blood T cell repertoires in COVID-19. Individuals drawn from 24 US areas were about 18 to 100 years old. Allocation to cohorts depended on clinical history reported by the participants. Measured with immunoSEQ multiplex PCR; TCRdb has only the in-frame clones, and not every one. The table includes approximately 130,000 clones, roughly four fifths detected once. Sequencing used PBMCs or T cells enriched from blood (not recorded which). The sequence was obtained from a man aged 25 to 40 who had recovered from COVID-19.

The CDR3 here is CASSPRELAEKLFF. CDR3 in DNA: TGTGCCAGCAGCCCCCGGGAACTAGCTGAAAAACTGTTTTTT. This chain uses TRBV5-5 with TRBJ1-4; D gene ambiguous. The CDR3 is 14 residues long. Trimming removed 4 bases at V and 7 bases at J, with 14 bases between. CDR1 is SGHKS and CDR2 is YYEKEE in the germline V gene (reference sequence). Variable domain in full (rest from reference TRBV5-5 and TRBJ1-4): DAGVTQSPTHLIKTRGQQVTLRCSPISGHKSVSWYQQVLGQGPQFIFQYYEKEERGRGNFPDRFSARQFPNYSSELNVNALLLGDSALYLCASSPRELAEKLFFGSGTQLSVL.